These T cell receptor beta chains were read from a single sample in a study of blood T cells in healthy people across ages. TCRdb independently ran MiXCR on the 5' RACE reads; one entry per CDR3 protein. Found here are about 760,000 distinct CDR3 sequences, around 25% of them singletons; the top ten hold roughly 9%. These same records also appear under a second study, on T cells of mothers and their children.

Source material: blood. The receptors originated from a boy aged 5-17 years in good health. CDR3s include the opening cysteine and the closing phenylalanine or tryptophan. The D gene is left open where the match is weak. Some rows have no size entry. The others give once, few or many, or a class for an expanded clone.

j_call: TRBJ2-1
clone_size: few
d_call: TRBD1
v_call: TRBV6-2/TRBV6-3
cdr3_aa: CASGLGQSFNEQFF
cdr3_nt: TGTGCCAGCGGACTGGGACAGTCTTTCAATGAGCAGTTCTTC

j_call: TRBJ2-7
clone_size: .
d_call: .
v_call: TRBV9
cdr3_aa: CASSFPRDSLAYEQYF
cdr3_nt: TGTGCCAGCAGCTTCCCCCGGGACTCCCTAGCCTACGAGCAGTACTTC

j_call: TRBJ2-5
clone_size: .
d_call: .
v_call: TRBV6-5
cdr3_aa: CASRDRWTQYF
cdr3_nt: TGTGCCAGCAGGGACCGGTGGACTCAGTACTTC

j_call: TRBJ2-1
clone_size: few
d_call: TRBD2
v_call: TRBV12-3/TRBV12-4
cdr3_aa: CASTAGLKGYNEQFF
cdr3_nt: TGTGCCAGCACCGCGGGACTAAAAGGCTACAATGAGCAGTTCTTC

j_call: TRBJ2-1
clone_size: .
d_call: TRBD1
v_call: TRBV9
cdr3_aa: CASSLTGDAYNEQFF
cdr3_nt: TGTGCCAGCAGCCTCACAGGGGACGCCTACAATGAGCAGTTCTTC

j_call: TRBJ2-5
clone_size: many
d_call: TRBD1
v_call: TRBV5-1
cdr3_aa: CASSYSGTDQETQYF
cdr3_nt: TGCGCCAGCAGCTATTCCGGGACAGACCAAGAGACCCAGTACTTC

j_call: TRBJ2-7
clone_size: .
d_call: .
v_call: TRBV29-1
cdr3_aa: CSVVQGREQYF
cdr3_nt: TGCAGCGTTGTCCAGGGGCGCGAGCAGTACTTC

j_call: TRBJ1-2
clone_size: few
d_call: .
v_call: TRBV5-6
cdr3_aa: CASSLRGANYNYGYTF
cdr3_nt: TGTGCCAGCAGCTTGAGGGGGGCCAACTATAACTATGGCTACACCTTC

j_call: TRBJ2-5
clone_size: few
d_call: TRBD1
v_call: TRBV27
cdr3_aa: CASSSGQGYETQYF
cdr3_nt: TGTGCCAGCAGTTCGGGACAGGGGTACGAGACCCAGTACTTC

j_call: TRBJ1-2
clone_size: few
d_call: .
v_call: TRBV6-5
cdr3_aa: CASSYWGTSNGYTF
cdr3_nt: TGTGCCAGCAGCTACTGGGGGACATCAAATGGCTACACCTTC

j_call: TRBJ2-7
clone_size: few
d_call: .
v_call: TRBV2
cdr3_aa: CASSEVGTRATYEQYF
cdr3_nt: TGTGCCAGCAGTGAGGTCGGGACACGCGCAACCTACGAGCAGTACTTC

j_call: TRBJ1-1
clone_size: .
d_call: .
v_call: TRBV7-9
cdr3_aa: CASSFRGSEAFF
cdr3_nt: TGTGCCAGCAGCTTCCGGGGCTCCGAAGCTTTCTTT

j_call: TRBJ2-7
clone_size: .
d_call: .
v_call: TRBV18
cdr3_aa: CASSRDLEQYF
cdr3_nt: TGTGCCAGCTCCCGGGACTTGGAGCAGTACTTC

j_call: TRBJ1-5
clone_size: few
d_call: TRBD1
v_call: TRBV20-1
cdr3_aa: CSARPGQGGQPQHF
cdr3_nt: TGCAGTGCCCGACCGGGACAGGGGGGTCAGCCCCAGCATTTT

j_call: TRBJ2-2
clone_size: .
d_call: .
v_call: TRBV10-3
cdr3_aa: CAIPVGGKSANTGELFF
cdr3_nt: TGTGCCATCCCCGTGGGCGGAAAAAGCGCGAACACCGGGGAGCTGTTTTTT

j_call: TRBJ2-7
clone_size: few
d_call: TRBD1
v_call: TRBV11-3
cdr3_aa: CASSLWGQETYEQYF
cdr3_nt: TGTGCCAGCAGCTTATGGGGACAGGAAACTTACGAGCAGTACTTC

j_call: TRBJ2-5
clone_size: few
d_call: TRBD2
v_call: TRBV7-9
cdr3_aa: CASSLRAGERETQYF
cdr3_nt: TGTGCCAGCAGCTTAAGAGCGGGAGAACGGGAGACCCAGTACTTC

j_call: TRBJ2-1
clone_size: few
d_call: .
v_call: TRBV5-1
cdr3_aa: CASSQGRAAYNEQFF
cdr3_nt: TGCGCCAGCAGCCAGGGGAGGGCAGCTTACAATGAGCAGTTCTTC

j_call: TRBJ2-3
clone_size: .
d_call: .
v_call: TRBV20-1
cdr3_aa: CSAPGQAAYTDTQYF
cdr3_nt: TGCAGTGCCCCCGGTCAGGCAGCTTACACAGATACGCAGTATTTT

j_call: TRBJ2-1
clone_size: .
d_call: .
v_call: TRBV28
cdr3_aa: CASSPWDGGDEQFF
cdr3_nt: TGTGCCAGCAGCCCTTGGGATGGGGGCGATGAGCAGTTCTTC

j_call: TRBJ2-6
clone_size: .
d_call: .
v_call: TRBV24-1
cdr3_aa: CATSADGSGANVLTF
cdr3_nt: TGTGCCACCAGTGCTGACGGCTCTGGGGCCAACGTCCTGACTTTC

j_call: TRBJ2-7
clone_size: .
d_call: .
v_call: TRBV25-1
cdr3_aa: CARASLHAYEQYF
cdr3_nt: TGTGCCAGGGCTTCCCTCCACGCATACGAGCAGTACTTC

j_call: TRBJ2-3
clone_size: few
d_call: .
v_call: TRBV20-1
cdr3_aa: CSARPTEDREHPTDTQYF
cdr3_nt: TGCAGTGCTAGGCCCACCGAGGACCGTGAGCATCCCACAGATACGCAGTATTTT

j_call: TRBJ2-1
clone_size: few
d_call: .
v_call: TRBV6-5
cdr3_aa: CASSYGQAQQFF
cdr3_nt: TGTGCCAGCAGTTACGGCCAGGCCCAGCAGTTCTTC

j_call: TRBJ2-6
clone_size: .
d_call: .
v_call: TRBV5-5
cdr3_aa: CASSLASGIVGSGANVLTF
cdr3_nt: TGTGCCAGCAGCTTGGCATCCGGGATAGTAGGCTCTGGGGCCAACGTCCTGACTTTC

j_call: TRBJ2-3
clone_size: few
d_call: .
v_call: TRBV14
cdr3_aa: CASSFGGHSTDTQYF
cdr3_nt: TGTGCCAGCAGCTTTGGGGGACACAGCACAGATACGCAGTATTTT

j_call: TRBJ2-7
clone_size: .
d_call: .
v_call: TRBV6-2/TRBV6-3
cdr3_aa: CASSYTAGAEQYF
cdr3_nt: TGTGCCAGCAGTTATACGGCAGGGGCCGAGCAGTACTTC

j_call: TRBJ2-1
clone_size: few
d_call: .
v_call: TRBV20-1
cdr3_aa: CSARARTNYYNEQFF
cdr3_nt: TGCAGTGCTAGAGCCCGGACCAATTACTACAATGAGCAGTTCTTC

j_call: TRBJ2-5
clone_size: .
d_call: .
v_call: TRBV27
cdr3_aa: CASSHSEEETQYF
cdr3_nt: TGTGCCAGCAGTCATTCGGAGGAAGAGACCCAGTACTTC

j_call: TRBJ2-7
clone_size: .
d_call: TRBD1
v_call: TRBV28
cdr3_aa: CASSKTGGTGRYAF
cdr3_nt: TGTGCCAGCAGTAAGACAGGGGGGACAGGGAGATACGCTTTC

j_call: TRBJ2-2
clone_size: few
d_call: .
v_call: TRBV7-6
cdr3_aa: CASSSTLGRSVGELFF
cdr3_nt: TGTGCCAGCAGCTCTACCCTGGGACGGTCCGTTGGGGAGCTGTTTTTT

j_call: TRBJ2-3
clone_size: .
d_call: TRBD2
v_call: TRBV7-9
cdr3_aa: CASSPRTSGGTDTQYF
cdr3_nt: TGTGCCAGCAGCCCCCGGACTAGCGGTGGCACAGATACGCAGTATTTT

j_call: TRBJ2-5
clone_size: few
d_call: .
v_call: TRBV20-1
cdr3_aa: CSAEIGGETQYF
cdr3_nt: TGCAGTGCGGAGATTGGGGGAGAGACCCAGTACTTC

j_call: TRBJ2-1
clone_size: .
d_call: .
v_call: TRBV29-1
cdr3_aa: CSAREGDPNNEQFF
cdr3_nt: TGCAGCGCCCGAGAAGGGGATCCAAACAATGAGCAGTTCTTC

j_call: TRBJ2-5
clone_size: few
d_call: .
v_call: TRBV28
cdr3_aa: CASSLWGARETQYF
cdr3_nt: TGTGCCAGCAGTTTATGGGGGGCGAGGGAGACCCAGTACTTC

j_call: TRBJ2-3
clone_size: .
d_call: TRBD1
v_call: TRBV5-1
cdr3_aa: CASPKPGQLTDTQYF
cdr3_nt: TGCGCCAGCCCTAAACCGGGACAGCTCACAGATACGCAGTATTTT

j_call: TRBJ1-2
clone_size: .
d_call: TRBD1
v_call: TRBV6-7
cdr3_aa: CASFGQGDGYTF
cdr3_nt: TGTGCCAGCTTCGGACAGGGAGATGGCTACACCTTC

j_call: TRBJ2-7
clone_size: once
d_call: .
v_call: TRBV20-1
cdr3_aa: CSSQRLYSYEQHF
cdr3_nt: TGCAGTTCCCAGCGATTGTACTCCTACGAGCAGCACTTC

j_call: TRBJ2-4
clone_size: .
d_call: .
v_call: TRBV7-8
cdr3_aa: CASSPNPRGTKNIQYF
cdr3_nt: TGTGCCAGCAGCCCGAACCCAAGGGGAACCAAAAACATTCAGTACTTC

j_call: TRBJ1-5
clone_size: .
d_call: .
v_call: TRBV28
cdr3_aa: CASSLRTGRSHF
cdr3_nt: TGTGCCAGCAGTTTACGGACGGGGAGGTCGCATTTT

j_call: TRBJ2-3
clone_size: few
d_call: TRBD1
v_call: TRBV6-6
cdr3_aa: CASSYITGADTQYF
cdr3_nt: TGTGCCAGCAGTTACATTACAGGGGCAGATACGCAGTATTTT